The present T cell receptor (beta chain) was sequenced within a study of chemoradiotherapy in HPV16-positive cancers. The study's findings and limits: Candidate HPV-specific clones and E7-related TCR motifs grew in tumor during treatment. For HPV16-positive patients, expanding HPV-responsive T cells associated with longer recurrence-free survival. Only a couple of HPV16-positive patients supplied the functional HPV-specificity definition.

Concerning this clone itself: As yet, its antigen is unknown.

Germline V gene sequence: CDR1 LNHDA, CDR2 SQIVND (reference sequence). CDR3 length equals 13 residues. V gave up 5 bases and J gave up 9 bases; unmatched junction bases: 8. The assay was immunoSEQ multiplex PCR, and TCRdb's table has in-frame clones only and misses some. Of about 14,000 clones in the sample, approximately 75% were seen once. V gene TRBV19 combines with J gene TRBJ1-1; 8 nucleotides agree with TRBD1. This sample was obtained from a patient who underwent chemoradiotherapy. This sequence originates from a human donor with HPV-associated anogenital cancer. CDR3: CASSQGASRKAFF. As DNA, the CDR3 is TGTGCCAGTAGTCAGGGGGCCTCCCGGAAAGCTTTCTTT.